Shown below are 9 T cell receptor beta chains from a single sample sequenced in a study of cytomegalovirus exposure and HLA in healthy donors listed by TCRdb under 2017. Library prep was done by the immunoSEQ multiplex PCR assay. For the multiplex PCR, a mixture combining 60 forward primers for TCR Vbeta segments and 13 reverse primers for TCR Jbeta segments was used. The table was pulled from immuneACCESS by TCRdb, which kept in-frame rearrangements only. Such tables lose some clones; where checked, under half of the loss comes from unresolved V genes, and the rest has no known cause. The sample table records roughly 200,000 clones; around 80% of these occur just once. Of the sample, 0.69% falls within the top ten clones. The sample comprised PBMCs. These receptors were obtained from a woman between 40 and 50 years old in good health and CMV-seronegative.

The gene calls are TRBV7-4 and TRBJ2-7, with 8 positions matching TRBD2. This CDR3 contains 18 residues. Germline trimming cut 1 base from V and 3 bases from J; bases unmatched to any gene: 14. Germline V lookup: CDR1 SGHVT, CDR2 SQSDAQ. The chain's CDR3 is CASSLGGLAGRSSYEQYF. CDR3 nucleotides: TGTGCCAGCAGCTTAGGTGGGCTAGCGGGTCGTAGCAGCTACGAGCAGTACTTC. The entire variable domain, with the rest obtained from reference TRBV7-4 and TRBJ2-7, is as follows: GAGVSQSPRYKVAKRGRDVALRCDSISGHVTLYWYRQTLGQGSEVLTYSQSDAQRDKSGRPSGRFSAERPERSVSTLKIQRTEQGDSAVYLCASSLGGLAGRSSYEQYFGPGTRLTVT.

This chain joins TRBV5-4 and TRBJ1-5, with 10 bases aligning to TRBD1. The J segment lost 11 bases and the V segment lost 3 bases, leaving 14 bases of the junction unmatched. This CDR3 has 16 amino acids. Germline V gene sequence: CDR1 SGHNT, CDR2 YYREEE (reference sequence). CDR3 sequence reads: CASSSSGTGASGAQHF. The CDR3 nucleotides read TGTGCCAGCAGCTCATCCGGGACAGGGGCTTCGGGAGCCCAGCATTTT.

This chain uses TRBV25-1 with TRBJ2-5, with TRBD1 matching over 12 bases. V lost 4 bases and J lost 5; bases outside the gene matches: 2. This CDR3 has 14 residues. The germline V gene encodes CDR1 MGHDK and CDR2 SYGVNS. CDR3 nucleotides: TGTGCCAGCAGTGTGGGACAGGGGGCGGAGACCCAGTACTTC. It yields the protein CASSVGQGAETQYF.

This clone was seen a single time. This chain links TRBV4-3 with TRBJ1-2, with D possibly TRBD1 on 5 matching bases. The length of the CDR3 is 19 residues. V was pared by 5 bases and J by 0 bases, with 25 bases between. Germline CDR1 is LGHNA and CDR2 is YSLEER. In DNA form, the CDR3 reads TGCGCCAGCAGCTCAGGAGGAGGGCAGGGCCGGGCCTCTAACTATGGCTACACCTTC. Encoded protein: CASSSGGGQGRASNYGYTF.

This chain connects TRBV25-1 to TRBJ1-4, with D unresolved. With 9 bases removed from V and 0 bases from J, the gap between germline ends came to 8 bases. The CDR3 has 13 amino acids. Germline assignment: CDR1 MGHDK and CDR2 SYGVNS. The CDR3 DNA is TGTGCCAGGACACCTGCAACTAATGAAAAACTGTTTTTT. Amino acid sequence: CARTPATNEKLFF.

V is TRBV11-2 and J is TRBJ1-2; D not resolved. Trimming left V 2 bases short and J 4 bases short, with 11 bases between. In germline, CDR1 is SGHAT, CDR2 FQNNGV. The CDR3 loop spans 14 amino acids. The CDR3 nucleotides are TGTGCCAGCAGCTTAAGAAGTGTGAGCTATGGCTACACCTTC. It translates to CASSLRSVSYGYTF.

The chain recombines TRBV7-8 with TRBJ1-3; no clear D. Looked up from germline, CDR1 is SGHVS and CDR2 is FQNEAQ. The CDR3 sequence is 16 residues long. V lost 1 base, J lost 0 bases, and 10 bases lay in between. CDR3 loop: CASSLVGTVSGNTIYF. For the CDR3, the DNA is TGTGCCAGCAGCTTAGTGGGTACAGTCTCTGGAAACACCATATATTTT.

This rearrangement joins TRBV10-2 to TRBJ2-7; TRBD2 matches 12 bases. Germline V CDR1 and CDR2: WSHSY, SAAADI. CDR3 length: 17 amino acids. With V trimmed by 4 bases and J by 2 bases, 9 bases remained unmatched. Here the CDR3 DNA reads TGCGCCAGCAGTGTGTCTAGCGGGAGGGGAGGGACCTACGAGCAGTACTTC. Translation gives CASSVSSGRGGTYEQYF.

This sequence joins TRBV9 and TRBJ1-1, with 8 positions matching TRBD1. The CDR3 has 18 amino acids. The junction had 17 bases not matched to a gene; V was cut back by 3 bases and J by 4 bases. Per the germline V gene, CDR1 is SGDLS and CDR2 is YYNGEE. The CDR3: CASSENLENLDRGTEAFF. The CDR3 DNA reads TGTGCCAGCAGCGAGAACTTAGAAAACCTAGACAGGGGCACTGAAGCTTTCTTT.